This T cell receptor beta chain was found in a study of cytomegalovirus exposure and HLA in healthy donors. The sample holds one count of this clone. Its antigen is currently unknown. The primer mix had 60 Vbeta and 13 Jbeta primers. Original handling: Later reanalysis found approximately 76 million unique TCR beta chains, approximately 11 million of them shared. TCRdb keeps only in-frame clones here, not all; method: immunoSEQ multiplex PCR. V and J calls and clone size follow that table, whereas D and trimming were derived from the DNA. The profile shows 100,000 to 150,000 clones, approximately 85% of them singletons. General study points: Most TCRs appeared rarely, but some public TCRs recurred in many donors. Common viral pathogens seemed to be connected with several of the most significant clusters, according to a later analysis. The authors enumerated over 150 TCR beta chains as linked to cytomegalovirus.

Trimming pared 6 bases from V and 8 bases from J, leaving 13 bases between. From germline, CDR1 is MNHEY and CDR2 SVGAGI. The CDR3 runs 12 residues. The sequenced sample was PBMCs. The receptor was derived from a woman between 50 and 59 years old in good health and CMV-seropositive. The chain carries TRBV6-5 and TRBJ1-2, with TRBD1 as a possible D gene (6 bases). In DNA, the CDR3 is TGTGCCAGCAGCAACAGGGTAGGAGGCTACACCTTC. It codes for CASSNRVGGYTF.